One sample yielded the 29 T cell receptor beta chains listed below, sequenced in a study of beta chain features in type 1 diabetes. As every portion of the isolated RNA was reverse transcribed, the sequencing read expressed TCRB transcripts. Produced via immunoSEQ multiplex PCR; TCRdb's table is partial and in-frame only. The data show around 330,000 clones, more than 9.5% seen once. Sequenced: naive CD4+ T cells from blood. Every receptor here comes from a woman aged 25 to 39 in good health.

This clone was seen only a few times. V is TRBV28 and J is TRBJ2-7, with 9 positions matching TRBD1. The CDR3 has 16 residues. After removal of 2 bases from V and 4 bases from J, the junction contained 9 bases not matched to a gene. Germline values: CDR1 MDHEN, CDR2 SYDVKM. The CDR3 sequence: CASSLPRQGVRYEQYF. CDR3 sequence (DNA): TGTGCCAGCAGTTTACCCAGACAGGGGGTAAGGTACGAGCAGTACTTC.

This clone was seen a handful of times. V is TRBV27 and J is TRBJ2-7, with TRBD2 matching 8 bases. This CDR3 has 15 amino acids. Germline CDR1 and CDR2: MNHEY and SMNVEV (reference sequence). J gave up 5 bases and V 7 bases, and 13 bases lay outside the gene matches. The CDR3 protein is CASTTLREDPHEQYF. As DNA, the CDR3 is TGTGCCAGCACCACCCTGCGGGAGGATCCCCACGAGCAGTACTTC.

V and J are TRBV18 and TRBJ1-2; D is unclear. Trimming cost V 0 bases and J 5 bases, with 22 bases left between them. Germline V lookup: CDR1 KGHSH, CDR2 LQKENI. The CDR3 runs to 18 residues. In DNA, the CDR3 is TGTGCCAGCTCACCACCGAACCCCGCGGGTCCCGGAGGTTATGGCTACACCTTC. Translated, it gives CASSPPNPAGPGGYGYTF.

The chain employs TRBV5-4 and TRBJ2-3; 12 bases are a match to TRBD2. This CDR3 contains 16 residues. Germline CDR1 reads SGHNT; CDR2 reads YYREEE (reference sequence). Losses at the gene ends were 3 bases for V and 4 bases for J; bases not matched to a gene: 6. The CDR3 region has the DNA TGTGCCAGCAGCTGGCTAGCGGGAGGGTTCCCAGATACGCAGTATTTT. This codes for CASSWLAGGFPDTQYF.

The rearrangement uses TRBV5-1 and TRBJ1-5; no reliable D call. Germline-derived CDR1 and CDR2 are SGHRS and YFSETQ. The CDR3 is 16 residues long. Trimming pared 0 bases from V and 3 bases from J, leaving 13 bases between. CDR3 DNA sequence: TGCGCCAGCAGCTTGGGTGGTCGCAGTACCAATCAGCCCCAGCATTTT. This sequence encodes CASSLGGRSTNQPQHF.

This clone showed up just a few times. The CDR3 reads CASSQSGTSTGELFF. CDR3 DNA: TGTGCCAGCAGCCAAAGTGGGACAAGCACCGGGGAGCTGTTTTTT. V gene TRBV14 combines with J gene TRBJ2-2; D might be TRBD1 (6 bases). CDR1 is SGHDN and CDR2 is FVKESK in the germline V gene. The V end was cut by 2 bases, the J end by 4 bases, with 11 bases between. CDR3 length: 15 residues.

This clone was counted only a few times. The rearrangement uses TRBV30 and TRBJ2-7, with D uncertain. V was clipped by 1 base and J by 5 bases, with 21 bases between them. The CDR3 is made up of 16 amino acids. In germline, CDR1 is GTSNPN, CDR2 SVGIG (reference sequence). CDR3 loop: CAWSGRRWSGTNEQYF. The CDR3 DNA follows: TGTGCCTGGAGTGGCCGACGGTGGTCGGGTACGAACGAGCAGTACTTC.

The gene calls are TRBV28 and TRBJ1-2; TRBD1 matches at 8 bases. The CDR3 loop spans 14 amino acids. In germline, CDR1 is MDHEN, CDR2 SYDVKM. After removal of 6 bases from V and 2 bases from J, the junction contained 5 bases not matched to a gene. As DNA, the CDR3 is TGTGCCAGCAGCCGCGGACAGGGCAACTATGGCTACACCTTC. This codes for CASSRGQGNYGYTF.

Only a few counts were recorded for this clone. This sequence joins TRBV4-3 and TRBJ1-5, with 9 bases fitting TRBD1. V trimming: 0 bases; J trimming: 7 bases; junction bases outside the gene matches: 10. Germline CDR1 and CDR2: LGHNA and YSLEER. This CDR3 region has 17 residues. CDR3 DNA: TGCGCCAGCAGCCAAGATATACAGGGGGCGGTTTCGCAGCCCCAGCATTTT. Protein sequence: CASSQDIQGAVSQPQHF.

This rearrangement joins TRBV6-5 to TRBJ2-2; perhaps TRBD1 as D (5 bases). The CDR3 spans 16 residues. Trimming removed 2 bases from V and 1 base from J, with 11 bases in between. Germline values: CDR1 MNHEY, CDR2 SVGAGI. The CDR3: CASSYHSGQNTGELFF. The CDR3 DNA is TGTGCCAGCAGTTACCATTCCGGACAGAACACCGGGGAGCTGTTTTTT.

The chain is built from TRBV28 and TRBJ1-2; no reliable D call. V lost 8 bases and J 2 bases, leaving 9 bases between the germline ends. Germline V gene lookup returns CDR1 MDHEN and CDR2 SYDVKM. The CDR3 runs 12 residues. The CDR3 coding sequence is TGTGCCAGCTCTGCAGTCAACTATGGCTACACCTTC. It specifies CASSAVNYGYTF.

This clone was picked up a small number of times. The rearrangement uses TRBV28 and TRBJ2-1; 7 bases fit TRBD1. V shed 3 bases, J shed 8 bases, and the junction held 13 bases outside the gene matches. Looked up from germline, CDR1 is MDHEN and CDR2 is SYDVKM. The CDR3 is 16 residues long. The CDR3 nucleotides are TGTGCCAGCAGTTTCACGAGAAGGGGGCTGATTGATGAGCAGTTCTTC. Protein: CASSFTRRGLIDEQFF.

This clone was seen more than once but under ten times. The V and J genes are TRBV5-1 and TRBJ2-5, with TRBD2 identical over 7 bases. The CDR3 covers 14 residues. Looked up from germline, CDR1 is SGHRS and CDR2 is YFSETQ. The J segment lost 7 bases and the V segment lost 2 bases, leaving 8 bases of the junction unmatched. The CDR3 bases are TGCGCCAGCAGCTTACCGGGCAGCGGGGTGACCCAGTACTTC. This translates into CASSLPGSGVTQYF.

CDR3 coding DNA: TGTGCCAGCAGTCTCAGGACAGACACTTCTAACTATGGCTACACCTTC. Protein: CASSLRTDTSNYGYTF. The V gene is TRBV28, the J gene TRBJ1-2; possible D gene TRBD1, 6 bases. The CDR3 totals 16 residues. Germline V lookup: CDR1 MDHEN, CDR2 SYDVKM. V shed 5 bases and J shed 0 bases, with 16 bases lying between them.

Only a few counts were recorded for this clone. The rearrangement links TRBV27 to TRBJ2-4, with 11 bases matching TRBD2. This CDR3 has 20 residues. J was trimmed by 0 bases and V by 5 bases; bases with no gene match: 15. Germline lookup yields CDR1 MNHEY and CDR2 SMNVEV (reference sequence). In nucleotides, the CDR3 is TGTGCCAGCAGTATGGGGACTAGCGGCCGGAACTTACTAGCCAAAAACATTCAGTACTTC. Amino acids: CASSMGTSGRNLLAKNIQYF.

This clone was recorded a few times. In the same sample, other DNA sequences code for this CDR3. The genes are TRBV29-1 and TRBJ2-7, with unresolved D. This CDR3 has 11 residues. The germline gives CDR1 SQVTM, CDR2 ANQGSEA. Trimming took 4 bases from V and 3 from J, leaving 7 bases between them. The CDR3 DNA is TGCAGCGTTGGGCAGAACTACGAGCAGTACTTC. Translated, it gives CSVGQNYEQYF.

The chain has TRBV21-1 and TRBJ2-3; the table names TRBD2, a call not compared with the DNA. TRBV21-1 is noted as a pseudogene. The CDR3 spans 16 residues. CDR3 nucleotides: TGTGCCAGCAGCAAAATCACTAGCTCTAGCACAGATACGCAGTATTTT. Protein sequence: CASSKITSSSTDTQYF.

This clone was counted only a few times. V and J are TRBV7-3 and TRBJ2-3; a possible D gene is TRBD1 (6 bases). This CDR3 comprises 16 residues. The germline V gene has CDR1 SGHTA and CDR2 FQGTGA. V was cut by 5 bases and J by 6 bases, with 21 bases left in between. CDR3 DNA: TGTGCCAGCAGCATAGGGGGTGAGGCCGCCGTCGATACGCAGTATTTT. This gives the protein CASSIGGEAAVDTQYF.

The rearrangement links TRBV11-2 to TRBJ2-1; 7 nucleotides match TRBD2. The V gene end was trimmed by 1 base and the J gene end by 8 bases; junction bases not matched to a gene: 11. The CDR3 spans 16 residues. CDR1 and CDR2 (germline): SGHAT, FQNNGV. CDR3 region: CASSLGGLGHSDEQFF. The CDR3, as DNA: TGTGCCAGCAGCTTAGGAGGACTAGGGCATTCTGATGAGCAGTTCTTC.

A word on this clone: The same CDR3 arises from other DNA sequences in this sample as well. The chain uses TRBV7-2 and TRBJ1-5; the match to TRBD1 covers 7 bases. The V segment lost 5 bases and the J segment 6 bases; nucleotides outside the gene matches: 4. The germline gives CDR1 SGHTA, CDR2 FQGNSA. This CDR3 spans 13 amino acids. CDR3 loop: CASSEQGSQPQHF. CDR3 nucleotide sequence: TGTGCCAGCAGCGAACAGGGGTCTCAGCCCCAGCATTTT.

This clone has only a few counts. V and J are TRBV7-2 and TRBJ2-7, with unresolved D. The CDR3 runs 15 residues. The germline CDR1 and CDR2 sequences are SGHTA and FQGNSA. Trimming shortened V by 1 base and J by 5 bases, and 15 bases separated the two germline ends. The CDR3 region is CASSLGIWALNEQYF. For the CDR3, the DNA is TGTGCCAGCAGCTTAGGTATCTGGGCCCTCAACGAGCAGTACTTC.

Concerning this clone: This specimen includes other DNA sequences encoding the same CDR3. The rearrangement joins TRBV2 to TRBJ2-2; TRBD1 agrees at 8 bases. The germline CDR1 and CDR2 sequences are SNHLY and FYNNEI. V trimming: 6 bases; J trimming: 4 bases; junction bases outside the gene matches: 7. The CDR3 sequence is 15 residues long. The CDR3 is CASSAQGAGTGELFF. The CDR3 nucleotides are TGTGCCAGCAGCGCCCAGGGGGCGGGCACCGGGGAGCTGTTTTTT.

The chain joins TRBV7-3 to TRBJ2-1; 14 nucleotides match TRBD2. The trim removed 6 bases at V and 3 bases at J, leaving 4 bases unmatched. From germline, CDR1 is SGHTA and CDR2 FQGTGA. The CDR3 spans 16 residues. DNA of the CDR3: TGTGCCAGCAGTGGGACTAGCGGGAGTAGCTACAATGAGCAGTTCTTC. Its translation is CASSGTSGSSYNEQFF. The whole variable domain, remainder taken from reference TRBV7-3 and TRBJ2-1, is GAGVSQTPSNKVTEKGKYVELRCDPISGHTALYWYRQSLGQGPEFLIYFQGTGAADDSGLPNDRFFAVRPEGSVSTLKIQRTERGDSAVYLCASSGTSGSSYNEQFFGPGTRLTVL.

This rearrangement joins TRBV10-3 to TRBJ2-2; 9 positions match TRBD1. The V segment lost 6 bases and the J segment 2 bases; nucleotides outside the gene matches: 4. Germline V lookup: CDR1 ENHRY, CDR2 SYGVKD. CDR3 size: 15 residues. The CDR3 DNA sequence: TGTGCCATCAGCCACAGGGGGCCAAACACCGGGGAGCTGTTTTTT. The encoded protein is CAISHRGPNTGELFF.

Concerning this clone itself: The sample has other DNA sequences that encode this CDR3 too. The V and J genes are TRBV6-5 and TRBJ1-1; a weak D match, TRBD1 (5 bases). Trimming removed 3 bases from V and 1 base from J, with 6 bases in between. The CDR3 consists of 13 residues. Germline lookup yields CDR1 MNHEY and CDR2 SVGAGI. The CDR3 nucleotides read TGTGCCAGCAGTTATGGACAGAACACTGAAGCTTTCTTT. Translation gives CASSYGQNTEAFF.

The chain couples TRBV28 to TRBJ1-2; D possibly corresponds to TRBD1 (5 bases). Germline V gene lookup returns CDR1 MDHEN and CDR2 SYDVKM. This CDR3 is built from 15 residues. Trimming took off 4 bases at V and 5 bases at J, with 17 bases between the two ends. This CDR3 reads CASSSRAQGFYGYTF. The CDR3 DNA sequence: TGTGCCAGCAGTTCGCGCGCCCAGGGATTTTATGGCTACACCTTC.

The V gene is TRBV28, the J gene TRBJ1-2, with 9 bases aligning to TRBD1. The CDR3 has 14 residues. The V segment lost 5 bases and the J segment 1 base; nucleotides outside the gene matches: 2. Per the germline V gene, CDR1 is MDHEN and CDR2 is SYDVKM. The CDR3 sequence is CASSRTGVNYGYTF. As DNA, the CDR3 is TGTGCCAGCAGTCGGACAGGGGTTAACTATGGCTACACCTTC.

The table lists this clone with a few counts. The chain combines TRBV15 with TRBJ2-1; 10 nucleotides agree with TRBD2. The CDR3 is made up of 16 amino acids. V shed 0 bases and J 10 bases; nucleotides not matched to a gene: 9. Germline assignment: CDR1 LNHNV and CDR2 YYDKDF (reference sequence). Here the CDR3 reads CATSREPGLASGEQFF. CDR3 sequence (DNA): TGTGCCACCAGCAGAGAACCGGGACTAGCGAGTGGGGAGCAGTTCTTC.

There are a few counts of this clone. The chain is built from TRBV11-2 and TRBJ2-1; 8 bases map to TRBD2. This CDR3 spans 19 amino acids. V lost 5 bases and J lost 4; bases outside the gene matches: 19. Germline CDR1 reads SGHAT; CDR2 reads FQNNGV. CDR3: CASSPSGASGLARYNEQFF. The DNA for the CDR3 is TGTGCCAGCAGCCCCTCGGGGGCTAGCGGGCTTGCGCGTTACAATGAGCAGTTCTTC.